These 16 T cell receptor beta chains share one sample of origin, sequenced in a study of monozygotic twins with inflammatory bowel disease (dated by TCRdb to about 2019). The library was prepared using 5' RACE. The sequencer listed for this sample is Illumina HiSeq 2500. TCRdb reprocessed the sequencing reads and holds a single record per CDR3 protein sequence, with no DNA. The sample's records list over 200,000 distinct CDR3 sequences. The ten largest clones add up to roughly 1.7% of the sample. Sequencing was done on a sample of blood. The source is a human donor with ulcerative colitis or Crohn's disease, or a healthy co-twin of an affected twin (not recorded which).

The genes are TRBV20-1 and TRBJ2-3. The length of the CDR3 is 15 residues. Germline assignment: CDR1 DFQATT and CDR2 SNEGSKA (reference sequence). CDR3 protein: CSAFSQDRSTDTQYF.

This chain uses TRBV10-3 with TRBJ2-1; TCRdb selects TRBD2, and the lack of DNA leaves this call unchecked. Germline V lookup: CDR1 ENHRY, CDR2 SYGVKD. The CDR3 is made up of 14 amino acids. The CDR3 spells CAISETSGGAAQFF.

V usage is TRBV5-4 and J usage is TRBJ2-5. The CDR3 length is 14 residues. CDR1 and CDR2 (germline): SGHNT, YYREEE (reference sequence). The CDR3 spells CASSLAAAQETQYF.

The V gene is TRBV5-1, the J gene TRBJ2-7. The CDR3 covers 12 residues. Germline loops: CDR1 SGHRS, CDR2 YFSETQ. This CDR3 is CASSLEDYEQYF.

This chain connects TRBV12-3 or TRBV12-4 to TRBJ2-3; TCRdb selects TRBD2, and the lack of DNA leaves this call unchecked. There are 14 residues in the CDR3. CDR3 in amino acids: CASGASARTDTQYF.

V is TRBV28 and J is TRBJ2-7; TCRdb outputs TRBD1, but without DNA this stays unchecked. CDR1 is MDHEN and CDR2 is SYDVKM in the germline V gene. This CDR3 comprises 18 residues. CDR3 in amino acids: CASRSLGGQQTFSYEQYF.

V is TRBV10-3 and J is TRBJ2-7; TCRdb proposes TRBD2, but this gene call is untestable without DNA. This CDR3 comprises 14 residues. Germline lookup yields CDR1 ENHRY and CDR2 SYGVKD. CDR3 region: CAISDEGGSREQYF.

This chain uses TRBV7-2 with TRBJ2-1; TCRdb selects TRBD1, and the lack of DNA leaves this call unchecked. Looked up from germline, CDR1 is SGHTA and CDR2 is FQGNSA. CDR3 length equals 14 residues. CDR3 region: CASSLDGGAYEQFF.

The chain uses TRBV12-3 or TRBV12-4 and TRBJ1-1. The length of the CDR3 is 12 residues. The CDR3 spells CASSLGRVEAFF.

CDR3 loop: CSTSEEGTGANVLTF. The rearrangement joins TRBV29-1 to TRBJ2-6; checking the TCRdb D call of TRBD2 is not possible without DNA. The CDR3 is 15 amino acids. In germline, CDR1 is SQVTM, CDR2 ANQGSEA.

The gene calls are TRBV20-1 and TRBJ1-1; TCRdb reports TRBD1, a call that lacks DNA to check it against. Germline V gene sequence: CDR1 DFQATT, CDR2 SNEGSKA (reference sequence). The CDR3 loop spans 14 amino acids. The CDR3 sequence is CSASQGASYTEAFF.

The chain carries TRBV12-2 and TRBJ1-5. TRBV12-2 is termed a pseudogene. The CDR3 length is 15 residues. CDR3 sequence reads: CASRSPQSQWQPQHF.

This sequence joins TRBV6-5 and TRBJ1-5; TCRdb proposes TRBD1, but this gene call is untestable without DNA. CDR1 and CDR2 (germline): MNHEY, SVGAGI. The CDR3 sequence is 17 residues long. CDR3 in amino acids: CASISVPGARPNQPQHF.

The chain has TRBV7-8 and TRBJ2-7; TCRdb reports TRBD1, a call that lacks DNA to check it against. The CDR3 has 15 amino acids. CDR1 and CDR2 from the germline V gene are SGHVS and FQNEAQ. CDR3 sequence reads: CASSPIRDRGPEQYF. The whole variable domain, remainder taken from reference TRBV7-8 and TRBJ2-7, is GAGVSQSPRYKVAKRGQDVALRCDPISGHVSLFWYQQALGQGPEFLTYFQNEAQLDKSGLPSDRFFAERPEGSVSTLKIQRTQQEDSAVYLCASSPIRDRGPEQYFGPGTRLTVT.

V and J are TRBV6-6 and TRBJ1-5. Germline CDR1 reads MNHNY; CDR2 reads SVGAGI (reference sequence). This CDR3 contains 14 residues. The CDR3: CASSYKGSNQPQHF.

The CDR3 spells CSAALRGGQPQHF. The genes are TRBV20-1 and TRBJ1-5; TCRdb's D call of TRBD1 is untestable without DNA. The CDR3 totals 13 residues. Germline-derived CDR1 and CDR2 are DFQATT and SNEGSKA (reference sequence).